The T cell receptor beta chain described here comes from a study of human T cells and chemical hapten exposure. TCRdb analysed the RACE reads with MiXCR anew, one entry per CDR3 protein. Of roughly 100,000 distinct CDR3 sequences in the sample, roughly a tenth were seen once. As to time point: pre-sensitization, week 0. Treatment in this sample: therapeutic diphenylcyclopropenone sensitization with weekly scalp DPC. Blood, whole and unfractionated, served as the source for total RNA extraction. The CDR3 is 12 residues long. CDR1 is LGHDT and CDR2 is YNNKEL in the germline V gene (reference sequence). V was pared by 2 bases and J by 3 bases, with 5 bases between.

Sequencing used whole blood, obtained in connection with sensitization to the hapten diphenylcyclopropenone (DPC). The chain recombines TRBV3-1 with TRBJ2-7; no clear D. The clonotype was recovered from a woman in her sixties with alopecia areata. Some clones in this sample may be carry-over from other donors' samples. CDR3 loop: CASSQRRYEQYF. The CDR3 coding sequence is TGTGCCAGCAGCCAAAGACGCTACGAGCAGTACTTC.